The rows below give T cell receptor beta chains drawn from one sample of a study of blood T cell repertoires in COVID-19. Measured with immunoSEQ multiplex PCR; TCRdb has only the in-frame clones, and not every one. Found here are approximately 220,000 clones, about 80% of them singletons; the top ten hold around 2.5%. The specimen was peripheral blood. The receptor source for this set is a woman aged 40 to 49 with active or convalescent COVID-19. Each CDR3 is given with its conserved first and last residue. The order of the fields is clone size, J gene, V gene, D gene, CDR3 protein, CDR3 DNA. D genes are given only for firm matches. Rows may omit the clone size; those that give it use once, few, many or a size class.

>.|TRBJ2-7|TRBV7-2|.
CASSFYRETYNVYEQYF
TGTGCCAGCAGCTTTTATCGGGAGACATACAACGTCTACGAGCAGTACTTC
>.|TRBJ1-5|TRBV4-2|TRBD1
CASSPWAGQGVWSNQPQHF
TGTGCCAGCAGCCCCTGGGCGGGACAGGGGGTTTGGAGCAATCAGCCCCAGCATTTT
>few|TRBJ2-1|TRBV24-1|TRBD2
CATSGDGRGSSYNEQFF
TGTGCCACCAGTGGAGACGGGAGGGGAAGCTCCTACAATGAGCAGTTCTTC
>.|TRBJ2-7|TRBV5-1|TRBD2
CASSAGLAGYYEQYF
TGCGCCAGCAGCGCGGGATTAGCGGGATACTACGAGCAGTACTTC
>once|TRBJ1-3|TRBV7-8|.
CASSGQGTAGNTIYF
TGTGCCAGCAGCGGGCAGGGTACCGCTGGAAACACCATATATTTT
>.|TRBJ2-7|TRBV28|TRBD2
CASSPGLAGHFSYEQYF
TGTGCCAGCAGCCCGGGACTAGCGGGGCATTTCTCCTACGAGCAGTACTTC
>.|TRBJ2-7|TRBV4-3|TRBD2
CASSQDGTSGGYEQYF
TGCGCCAGCAGCCAAGATGGGACTAGCGGGGGCTACGAGCAGTACTTC
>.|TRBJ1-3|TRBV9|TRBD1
CASSAADRGGNTIYF
TGTGCCAGCAGCGCCGCCGACAGGGGAGGAAACACCATATATTTT
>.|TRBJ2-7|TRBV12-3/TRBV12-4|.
CASSLMAGEQYF
TGTGCCAGCAGTCTGATGGCCGGGGAGCAGTACTTC
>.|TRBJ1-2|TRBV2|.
CASSRRDYGYTF
TGTGCCAGCAGCCGGAGGGACTATGGCTACACCTTC
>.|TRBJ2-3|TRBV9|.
CASAAVLSTDTQYF
TGTGCCAGCGCGGCCGTCCTTAGCACAGATACGCAGTATTTT
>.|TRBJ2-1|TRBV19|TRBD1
CASSVPRDRSNEQFF
TGTGCCAGTAGTGTGCCTCGGGACAGATCCAATGAGCAGTTCTTC
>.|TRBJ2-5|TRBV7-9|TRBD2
CASSFPGLAGGGGQETQYF
TGTGCCAGCAGCTTTCCAGGACTAGCGGGAGGGGGGGGACAAGAGACCCAGTACTTC
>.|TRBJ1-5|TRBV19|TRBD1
CASQDRDGTIQPQHF
TGTGCCAGTCAAGACAGGGATGGGACCATTCAGCCCCAGCATTTT
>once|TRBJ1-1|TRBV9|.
CASSVVTANTEAFF
TGTGCCAGCAGCGTAGTTACAGCGAACACTGAAGCTTTCTTT
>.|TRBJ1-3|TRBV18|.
CASSVNTGLGNTIYF
TGTGCCAGCTCAGTGAACACAGGCCTTGGAAACACCATATATTTT
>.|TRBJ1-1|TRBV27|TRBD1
CASSLIPPGQGTEAFF
TGTGCCAGCAGTTTAATCCCTCCGGGACAGGGGACTGAAGCTTTCTTT
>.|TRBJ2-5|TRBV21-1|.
CASRDREAWETQYF
TGTGCCAGCAGAGACAGGGAGGCTTGGGAGACCCAGTACTTC
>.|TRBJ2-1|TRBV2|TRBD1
CASSGWGQGSAEQFF
TGTGCCAGCAGTGGGTGGGGACAGGGGTCGGCTGAGCAGTTCTTC
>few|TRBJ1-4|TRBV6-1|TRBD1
CASSEIQGGGEKLFF
TGTGCCAGCAGTGAAATTCAAGGGGGCGGTGAAAAACTGTTTTTT
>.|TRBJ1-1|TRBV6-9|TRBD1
CASSARGLPEAFF
TGTGCCAGCAGCGCCAGGGGGCTTCCTGAAGCTTTCTTT
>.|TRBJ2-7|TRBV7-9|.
CASSLAVTGATAQYF
TGTGCCAGCAGCTTAGCCGTCACTGGGGCAACGGCGCAGTACTTC
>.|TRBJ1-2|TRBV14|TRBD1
CASSHGTGMSYTF
TGTGCCAGCAGCCACGGGACAGGGATGAGCTACACCTTC
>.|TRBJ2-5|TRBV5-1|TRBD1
CATRDRAETQYF
TGCGCCACCCGGGACAGGGCGGAGACCCAGTACTTC
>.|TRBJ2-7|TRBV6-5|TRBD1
CATKRDSLTYEQYF
TGTGCCACCAAACGGGACAGCCTCACCTACGAGCAGTACTTC
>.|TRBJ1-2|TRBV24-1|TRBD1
CATPGQGICYTF
TGTGCCACGCCGGGACAGGGCATCTGCTACACCTTC
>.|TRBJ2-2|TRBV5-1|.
CASSLAANTGELFF
TGCGCCAGCAGCTTGGCAGCGAACACCGGGGAGCTGTTTTTT
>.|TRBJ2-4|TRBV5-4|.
CASNYDRNIQYF
TGTGCCAGCAACTACGACAGAAACATTCAGTACTTC
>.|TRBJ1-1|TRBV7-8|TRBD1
CASSLDSDRVSENTEAFF
TGTGCCAGCAGCTTAGATTCCGACAGGGTGTCGGAGAACACTGAAGCTTTCTTT
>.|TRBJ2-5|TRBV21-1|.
CASIKTSPTKETQYF
TGTGCCAGCATCAAGACAAGCCCCACCAAAGAGACCCAGTACTTC